This note documents a single T cell receptor beta chain sequence. These data are taken from a study of T cell responses to AZD1222 COVID-19 vaccine. The CDR3 is 13 amino acids. Germline lookup yields CDR1 MNHEY and CDR2 SVGAGI. Deletions cut 6 bases from V and 1 base from J, with 9 bases between. TCRdb's copy holds only in-frame clones and misses some; the assay was immunoSEQ multiplex PCR. The profile shows about 92,000 clones, roughly 93% of them singletons. This sample comprised peripheral blood, obtained on day 0 of AZD1222 vaccination. The chain couples TRBV6-5 to TRBJ1-1; D perhaps matches TRBD1 (6 bases). The receptor comes from an adult in good health. The CDR3 DNA reads TGTGCCAGCAGCCGGACAGCGAACACTGAAGCTTTCTTT. Residues: CASSRTANTEAFF.